This entry concerns a single TCR beta chain. What it binds is unknown. The data belong to a study of T cells in narcolepsy. Study-level background: Patients with NT1 or NT2 and healthy control donors were enrolled.

Germline V gene lookup returns CDR1 SGHNT and CDR2 YENEEA. Trimming took off 0 bases at V and 9 bases at J, with 15 bases between the two ends. This CDR3 is built from 15 residues. General study points: Autoreactive clone sequences were missing from some blood memory CD4+ repertoires. Autoreactive clonotypes reportedly recurred in blood of same and different patients, not controls. Comparing one patient's CSF and blood CD4+ clonotypes highlighted HCRT- and TRIB2-specific autoreactive clonotypes.

Assay used: immunoSEQ multiplex PCR; TCRdb lists only in-frame clones, some missing. The table lists some 30,000 clones, around three quarters of them singletons. This receptor was identified in a human donor in good health. V is TRBV11-3 and J is TRBJ2-1, with TRBD1 as a possible D gene (6 bases). Sample: memory (CD45RA-) CD4+ T cells from blood. The CDR3 nucleotides are TGTGCCAGCAGCTTAGATTTCAGGGGACGGTCTGAGCAGTTCTTC. Its protein product is CASSLDFRGRSEQFF. Filled out from reference TRBV11-3 and TRBJ2-1, the complete variable domain reads EAGVVQSPRYKIIEKKQPVAFWCNPISGHNTLYWYLQNLGQGPELLIRYENEEAVDDSQLPKDRFSAERLKGVDSTLKIQPAELGDSAVYLCASSLDFRGRSEQFFGPGTRLTVL.